This T cell receptor beta chain appears in the sequencing data of a study of chemoradiotherapy in HPV16-positive cancers. Notes on the study in general: Non-HPV-specific T cells did not expand in tumors during treatment, whereas candidate HPV-specific clones and E7-related motifs did.

The V and J ends lost 5 bases and 4 bases respectively, with 17 bases between them. The CDR3 has 16 residues. Germline loops: CDR1 SEHNR, CDR2 FQNEAQ (reference sequence). Samples were taken several times over chemoradiotherapy. Here immunoSEQ multiplex PCR was the method, and the copy in TCRdb shows in-frame clones only, minus some. Altogether about 21,000 clones are present, around 87% being singletons, with the ten largest covering over 4.5%. On this clone itself: Its cognate antigen is unknown.

V is TRBV7-9 and J is TRBJ2-2, with D perhaps matching TRBD2 (6 bases). This sequence originates from a human donor with HPV-associated anogenital cancer. Source: blood, taken from a patient who underwent chemoradiotherapy. Here the CDR3 reads CASSRPYGSPTGELFF. Written as DNA, the CDR3 is TGTGCCAGCAGCCGTCCGTACGGGAGTCCCACCGGGGAGCTGTTTTTT.